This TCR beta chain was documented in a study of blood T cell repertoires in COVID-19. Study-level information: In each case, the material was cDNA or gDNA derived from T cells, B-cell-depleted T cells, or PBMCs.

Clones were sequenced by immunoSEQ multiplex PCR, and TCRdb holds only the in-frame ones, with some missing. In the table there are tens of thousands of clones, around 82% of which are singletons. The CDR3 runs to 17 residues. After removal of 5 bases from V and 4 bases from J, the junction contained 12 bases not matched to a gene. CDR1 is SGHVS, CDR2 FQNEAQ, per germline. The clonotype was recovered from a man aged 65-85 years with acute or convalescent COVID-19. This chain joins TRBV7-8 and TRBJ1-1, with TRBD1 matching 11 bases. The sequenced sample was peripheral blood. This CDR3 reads CASSASRTGGPATEAFF. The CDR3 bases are TGTGCCAGCAGCGCCAGTCGGACAGGGGGCCCAGCCACTGAAGCTTTCTTT.